Shown below are 23 T cell receptor beta chains from a single sample sequenced in a study of shared clonotypes between healthy human individuals. Generated by immunoSEQ multiplex PCR, the TCRdb table keeps only in-frame clones and is missing some. The table shows about 480,000 clones, with 79% occurring only once. Sequenced material: PBMCs. The receptor source for this set is a middle-aged woman in good health. Some clones in this sample may be carry-over from other donors' samples.

The gene calls are TRBV5-1 and TRBJ1-3; possible D gene TRBD1, 5 bases. Germline V gene data show CDR1 as SGHRS and CDR2 as YFSETQ. The CDR3 has 16 residues. The germline V and J ends were trimmed by 4 bases and 2 bases, with 16 bases remaining between them. CDR3 protein: CASSPSGGTAGNTIYF. For the CDR3, the DNA is TGCGCCAGCAGCCCTTCTGGGGGAACGGCTGGAAACACCATATATTTT.

V is TRBV5-4 and J is TRBJ2-1; no firm D call. Looked up from germline, CDR1 is SGHNT and CDR2 is YYREEE (reference sequence). V shed 0 bases and J shed 8 bases, with 9 bases lying between them. The CDR3 is 13 amino acids. The CDR3 DNA sequence: TGTGCCAGCAGCTTGGGCAAAGTATATGAGCAGTTCTTC. Encoded protein: CASSLGKVYEQFF.

This clone was picked up one time. DNA of the CDR3: TGCAGCGTTGACCAGGTGGCGGGAGAAGCTTTCTTT. It translates to CSVDQVAGEAFF. The J gene is TRBJ1-1, the V gene TRBV29-1; D is ambiguous. This CDR3 spans 12 amino acids. Trimming shortened V by 3 bases and J by 8 bases, and 13 bases separated the two germline ends. CDR1 and CDR2 (germline): SQVTM, ANQGSEA.

The genes are TRBV7-2 and TRBJ2-5, with TRBD2 as a possible D gene (7 bases). Germline CDR1 and CDR2: SGHTA and FQGNSA. V shed 5 bases and J shed 5 bases, with 18 bases lying between them. CDR3 size: 15 residues. DNA of the CDR3: TGTGCCAGCAGCCGGGACGGGGGGCTTTGGGAGACCCAGTACTTC. It is translated as CASSRDGGLWETQYF. The full variable domain, rest sourced from reference TRBV7-2 and TRBJ2-5, is GAGVSQSPSNKVTEKGKDVELRCDPISGHTALYWYRQSLGQGLEFLIYFQGNSAPDKSGLPSDRFSAERTGGSVSTLTIQRTQQEDSAVYLCASSRDGGLWETQYFGPGTRLLVL.

The chain employs TRBV11-3 and TRBJ2-1, with 8 bases identical to TRBD1. J gave up 0 bases and V 4 bases, and 2 bases lay outside the gene matches. The length of the CDR3 is 15 residues. Germline values: CDR1 SGHNT, CDR2 YENEEA. The CDR3 DNA sequence: TGTGCCAGCAGCTCCGACAGGGGCTCCTACAATGAGCAGTTCTTC. Translation gives CASSSDRGSYNEQFF. Filled out from reference TRBV11-3 and TRBJ2-1, the complete variable domain reads EAGVVQSPRYKIIEKKQPVAFWCNPISGHNTLYWYLQNLGQGPELLIRYENEEAVDDSQLPKDRFSAERLKGVDSTLKIQPAELGDSAVYLCASSSDRGSYNEQFFGPGTRLTVL.

The genes are TRBV19 and TRBJ2-1, with 8 nucleotides matching TRBD2. Germline V gene data show CDR1 as LNHDA and CDR2 as SQIVND (reference sequence). The CDR3 is 17 amino acids. V gave up 6 bases and J gave up 4 bases; unmatched junction bases: 14. Here the CDR3 DNA reads TGTGCCAGTAGCCCAACATTGACTAGCGTGGGATACAATGAGCAGTTCTTC. Protein: CASSPTLTSVGYNEQFF.

On this clone: One end of the junction fails to match germline, which may point to a read error. This chain links TRBV27 with TRBJ2-1, with 7 bases aligning to TRBD2. The germline CDR1 and CDR2 sequences are MNHEY and SMNVEV (reference sequence). This CDR3 is 15 amino acids long. CDR3 loop: CASNLGREVNNEQFF. CDR3 DNA: TGTGCCAGCAATTTAGGCCGGGAGGTTAACAATGAGCAGTTCTTC.

This clone came up many times. The chain carries TRBV19 and TRBJ1-3, with 8 bases matching TRBD1. CDR3 length: 14 amino acids. J gave up 4 bases and V 7 bases, and 6 bases lay outside the gene matches. Germline CDR1 LNHDA, CDR2 SQIVND (reference sequence). As DNA, the CDR3 is TGTGCCAGTAAACCGGGGACAGGCGGAAACACCATATATTTT. Translated, it gives CASKPGTGGNTIYF.

The chain's CDR3 is CASSLPDNRYGYTF. The CDR3 DNA reads TGTGCCAGCAGTTTACCGGACAACCGCTATGGCTACACCTTC. The V call is TRBV28, the J call TRBJ1-2; tentative D call: TRBD1 (5 bases). Trimming stripped 2 bases from V and 4 bases from J, with 11 bases between. CDR1 MDHEN and CDR2 SYDVKM come from the germline V gene. This CDR3 spans 14 amino acids.

The chain has TRBV28 and TRBJ1-4; D perhaps matches TRBD1 (5 bases). The CDR3 is made up of 12 amino acids. Germline loops: CDR1 MDHEN, CDR2 SYDVKM. The V gene lost 5 bases and the J gene lost 10 bases, with 11 bases spanning the gap. DNA for the CDR3: TGTGCCAGCAGTAATGCGAGGGGAAAACTGTTTTTT. As protein: CASSNARGKLFF.

The chain links TRBV10-3 to TRBJ2-1; 8 bases fit TRBD1. This CDR3 is built from 16 residues. The V gene's germline CDR1 is ENHRY and CDR2 SYGVKD. The V and J ends lost 0 bases and 4 bases, in that order; junction bases with no gene match: 5. The DNA of the CDR3 is TGTGCCATCAGTGAGTCGTCGAGACAGGGGTACAATGAGCAGTTCTTC. This sequence encodes CAISESSRQGYNEQFF.

In this sample, this clone turned up many times. The V and J genes are TRBV7-3 and TRBJ2-1, with TRBD2 matching over 12 bases. CDR3 length: 17 amino acids. Trimming took 0 bases from V and 9 from J; bases not matched to a gene: 9. CDR1 is SGHTA, CDR2 FQGTGA, per germline. DNA of the CDR3: TGTGCCAGCAGCTTAACGGGGGGACTAGCGGGTTCCGGTGAGCAGTTCTTC. It yields the protein CASSLTGGLAGSGEQFF.

The table lists this clone with many counts. This chain connects TRBV9 to TRBJ1-1, with 7 nucleotides matching TRBD1. Germline values: CDR1 SGDLS, CDR2 YYNGEE. Unmatched junction bases numbered 8, after V lost 4 bases and J lost 8 bases. There are 13 residues in the CDR3. The CDR3 loop reads CASSPNDRVEAFF. The CDR3 DNA reads TGTGCCAGCAGCCCAAACGACAGGGTAGAAGCTTTCTTT.

This chain links TRBV29-1 with TRBJ2-3, with 8 bases lining up with TRBD1. This CDR3 is built from 13 residues. Unmatched junction bases numbered 11, after V lost 3 bases and J lost 12 bases. Germline assignment: CDR1 SQVTM and CDR2 ANQGSEA. This CDR3 is CSVEGSGGFPQYF. The CDR3 region has the DNA TGCAGCGTTGAGGGCTCAGGGGGCTTTCCTCAGTATTTT.

DNA of the CDR3: TGTGCCAGCAGTTCACAACTAGCGGGACCGCGCAATGAGCAGTTCTTC. Protein: CASSSQLAGPRNEQFF. The chain has TRBV27 and TRBJ2-1; 10 bases fit TRBD2. V gave up 4 bases and J gave up 6 bases; unmatched junction bases: 9. CDR1 is MNHEY, CDR2 SMNVEV, per germline (reference sequence). CDR3 length: 16 amino acids.

J is TRBJ2-2 and V is TRBV6-4; D uncertain. The V end was cut by 4 bases, the J end by 2 bases, with 8 bases between. Germline V lookup: CDR1 MRHNA, CDR2 SNTAGT. The CDR3 runs to 14 residues. The CDR3 region is CASSVVGNTGELFF. The DNA of the CDR3 is TGTGCCAGCAGTGTTGTCGGAAACACCGGGGAGCTGTTTTTT.

This clone was recorded once. The gene calls are TRBV19 and TRBJ1-1; no reliable D call. The CDR3 is 13 residues long. Trimming removed 2 bases at V and 1 base at J, with 5 bases between. Germline V gene lookup returns CDR1 LNHDA and CDR2 SQIVND (reference sequence). The chain's CDR3 is CASSITGNTEAFF. The CDR3 DNA reads as TGTGCCAGTAGTATAACCGGGAACACTGAAGCTTTCTTT.

This clone was observed a single time. The chain recombines TRBV4-2 with TRBJ2-3; 11 nucleotides agree with TRBD2. Germline CDR1 is LGHNA and CDR2 is YNFKEQ. After removal of 3 bases from V and 1 base from J, the junction contained 12 bases not matched to a gene. CDR3 length equals 19 residues. CDR3 sequence (DNA): TGTGCCAGCAGCCACGCGACTAGCGGGAACACCCATGGCACAGATACGCAGTATTTT. Its translation: CASSHATSGNTHGTDTQYF.

The chain combines TRBV5-1 with TRBJ2-3, with TRBD2 as a possible D gene (6 bases). There are 14 residues in the CDR3. The V gene's germline CDR1 is SGHRS and CDR2 YFSETQ. Trimming removed 7 bases at V and 3 bases at J, with 15 bases between. DNA for the CDR3: TGCGCCAGCTTTACGGGAGAGTGGACAGATACGCAGTATTTT. Protein sequence: CASFTGEWTDTQYF.

The chain has TRBV5-1 and TRBJ1-2, with TRBD1 matching 8 bases. Germline trimming cut 6 bases from V and 8 bases from J; bases unmatched to any gene: 12. The germline V gene encodes CDR1 SGHRS and CDR2 YFSETQ. This CDR3 contains 14 residues. CDR3 sequence: CASTPLTGGGGYTF. CDR3 DNA sequence: TGCGCCAGCACCCCTCTTACAGGGGGTGGAGGCTACACCTTC.

This sequence joins TRBV30 and TRBJ2-7, with 8 nucleotides matching TRBD1. Losses at the gene ends were 2 bases for V and 2 bases for J; bases not matched to a gene: 5. Germline CDR1 and CDR2: GTSNPN and SVGIG (reference sequence). The CDR3 length is 14 residues. The CDR3, as DNA: TGTGCCTGGAGTAAGACAGGGGTTGCCTACGAGCAGTACTTC. Its protein is CAWSKTGVAYEQYF.

J is TRBJ1-1 and V is TRBV29-1; 10 bases are a match to TRBD1. CDR3 size: 14 residues. After removal of 5 bases from V and 3 bases from J, the junction contained 6 bases not matched to a gene. Germline CDR1 reads SQVTM; CDR2 reads ANQGSEA. Here the CDR3 DNA reads TGCAGCGTTCCTGACAGGGGGCCTGACACTGAAGCTTTCTTT. Translated, it gives CSVPDRGPDTEAFF.

This rearrangement joins TRBV19 to TRBJ1-1; 7 bases agree with TRBD1. CDR3 length equals 15 residues. J gave up 1 base and V 4 bases, and 6 bases lay outside the gene matches. Germline CDR1 is LNHDA and CDR2 is SQIVND (reference sequence). The CDR3 nucleotides are TGTGCCAGTAGTAGGGGACAGTACACGAACACTGAAGCTTTCTTT. This sequence encodes CASSRGQYTNTEAFF.